This TCR beta chain was observed in a study of blood T cell repertoires in COVID-19. Study background: Italy, Spain and the United States were the sources of the convalescent and acute COVID-19 samples.

Germline V lookup: CDR1 SNHLY, CDR2 FYNNEI. V dropped 3 bases and J dropped 4 bases, with 6 bases sitting between them. This CDR3 is 12 amino acids long. Recruitment covered about 25 US areas and drew participants whose ages spanned roughly 18 to 100 years. Participant reports of clinical history set cohort assignment. Libraries were prepared by immunoSEQ multiplex PCR; TCRdb keeps only in-frame clonotypes and omits some of them. The top ten clones hold more than 3% of a sample with approximately 220,000 clones, roughly nine tenths of them seen once. The table lists this clone with a count of one. This clonotype was obtained from a woman in her late teens or twenties in a cohort exposed to, infected with or recovered from COVID-19 (not recorded which). V gene TRBV2 combines with J gene TRBJ1-2; D ambiguous. Specimen: PBMCs or T cells enriched from blood (not recorded which). The CDR3 sequence is CASSERSYGYTF. CDR3 DNA sequence: TGTGCCAGCAGTGAGAGGTCCTATGGCTACACCTTC.